Each of the 22 T cell receptor beta chains below was sequenced from the same sample in a study of cytomegalovirus exposure and HLA in healthy donors. The PCR had 60 Vbeta and 13 Jbeta primers. Produced via immunoSEQ multiplex PCR; TCRdb's table is partial and in-frame only. Here the sample spans more than 85,000 clones, over 65% being singletons. Sequencing input: PBMCs. Every receptor here comes from a man aged 30 to 39 in good health and CMV-seropositive.

The rearrangement uses TRBV28 and TRBJ2-2, with 8 nucleotides matching TRBD1. The germline gives CDR1 MDHEN, CDR2 SYDVKM. The CDR3 is 17 amino acids. The V gene end was trimmed by 8 bases and the J gene end by 8 bases; junction bases not matched to a gene: 19. For the CDR3, the DNA is TGTGCCAGCGGTTCCGGGTACGAGGACAGGGAGTTTGGGGAGCTGTTTTTT. It encodes CASGSGYEDREFGELFF.

This clone showed up just a few times. The gene calls are TRBV9 and TRBJ1-5, with a weak D call TRBD1 (6 bases). The CDR3 sequence is 17 residues long. The V gene lost 0 bases and the J gene lost 4 bases, with 17 bases spanning the gap. Germline V gene data show CDR1 as SGDLS and CDR2 as YYNGEE. CDR3 residues: CASSVALYRARNQPQHF. As DNA, the CDR3 is TGTGCCAGCAGCGTAGCTCTCTACAGGGCAAGGAATCAGCCCCAGCATTTT.

V and J are TRBV6-5 and TRBJ1-2; no clear D gene. Trimming stripped 0 bases from V and 4 bases from J, with 12 bases between. This CDR3 comprises 15 residues. The V gene's germline CDR1 is MNHEY and CDR2 SVGAGI. The CDR3 protein is CASSYSRVELYGYTF. The CDR3 nucleotides read TGTGCCAGCAGTTACTCGAGGGTTGAGCTCTATGGCTACACCTTC.

A few counts support this clone. The J gene is TRBJ1-5, the V gene TRBV4-1; no definite D call. Trimming took off 6 bases at V and 0 bases at J, with 12 bases between the two ends. Germline CDR1 reads MGHRA; CDR2 reads YSYEKL. This CDR3 spans 15 amino acids. The CDR3 sequence is CASRQRIHSNQPQHF. In DNA form, the CDR3 reads TGCGCCAGCAGGCAGAGGATTCATAGCAATCAGCCCCAGCATTTT.

Details on this clone: Different DNA sequences within this sample yield the same CDR3. This sequence joins TRBV28 and TRBJ2-7, with D possibly TRBD2 on 5 matching bases. Germline CDR1 MDHEN, CDR2 SYDVKM. With 6 bases removed from V and 2 bases from J, the gap between germline ends came to 8 bases. The CDR3 loop spans 12 amino acids. Here the CDR3 reads CASSPGTYEQYF. The DNA of the CDR3 is TGTGCCAGCAGCCCGGGAACCTACGAGCAGTACTTC.

The chain combines TRBV9 with TRBJ2-1, with 8 bases matching TRBD2. CDR3 length equals 16 residues. The junction had 9 bases not matched to a gene; V was cut back by 0 bases and J by 7 bases. Germline CDR1 and CDR2: SGDLS and YYNGEE. CDR3 nucleotide sequence: TGTGCCAGCAGCGTAGTCCCGAGCGGGGGAGGGAATGAGCAGTTCTTC. Amino acids: CASSVVPSGGGNEQFF.

This chain connects TRBV7-9 to TRBJ2-4; 8 bases align to TRBD2. The CDR3 has 15 residues. Trimming at V came to 3 bases and at J to 5 bases, leaving 6 bases not matched to a gene. Germline V gene sequence: CDR1 SEHNR, CDR2 FQNEAQ (reference sequence). In nucleotides, the CDR3 is TGTGCCAGCAGCTTTCTCGCCGGGGGGGAAAACATTCAGTACTTC. This codes for CASSFLAGGENIQYF.

The chain combines TRBV6-5 with TRBJ2-5; 8 bases match TRBD2. The CDR3 sequence is 16 residues long. Germline V CDR1 and CDR2: MNHEY, SVGAGI. After removal of 0 bases from V and 2 bases from J, the junction contained 5 bases not matched to a gene. CDR3 DNA: TGTGCCAGCAGTTACTCGTTGCGGGGGGTACAAGAGACCCAGTACTTC. This gives the protein CASSYSLRGVQETQYF.

In DNA form, the CDR3 reads TGTGCCAGCACCCCCGGGATAGATACGCAGTATTTT. Its protein product is CASTPGIDTQYF. This chain uses TRBV28 with TRBJ2-3; D may be TRBD2 (5 bases). Germline V lookup: CDR1 MDHEN, CDR2 SYDVKM. The CDR3 is 12 residues long. The V gene lost 7 bases and the J gene lost 5 bases, with 10 bases spanning the gap. Looking up the rest from reference TRBV28 and TRBJ2-3 gives the full variable domain: DVKVTQSSRYLVKRTGEKVFLECVQDMDHENMFWYRQDPGLGLRLIYFSYDVKMKEKGDIPEGYSVSREKKERFSLILESASTNQTSMYLCASTPGIDTQYFGPGTRLTVL.

This clone was picked up a small number of times. V is TRBV5-1 and J is TRBJ1-2, with D perhaps matching TRBD1 (5 bases). Germline V lookup: CDR1 SGHRS, CDR2 YFSETQ. The CDR3 loop spans 15 amino acids. Trimming pared 0 bases from V and 4 bases from J, leaving 13 bases between. The CDR3 loop is CASSLEGLLGYGYTF. DNA for the CDR3: TGCGCCAGCAGCTTGGAGGGGCTTCTGGGCTATGGCTACACCTTC.

The chain has TRBV27 and TRBJ2-6; TRBD2 agrees at 7 bases. The germline V gene has CDR1 MNHEY and CDR2 SMNVEV (reference sequence). The length of the CDR3 is 15 residues. The ends lost 8 bases at V and 3 bases at J; junction bases unmatched: 7. CDR3 DNA: TGTGCCAGCTCCTGGGGGGGTCTTGGGGCCAACGTCCTGACTTTC. This sequence encodes CASSWGGLGANVLTF.

Notes on this clone: Distinct nucleotide sequences in the sample also encode this CDR3. The chain combines TRBV10-3 with TRBJ2-3; 10 bases fit TRBD1. CDR1 is ENHRY and CDR2 is SYGVKD in the germline V gene. The CDR3 extends over 15 amino acids. The junction had 9 bases not matched to a gene; V was cut back by 7 bases and J by 5 bases. DNA of the CDR3: TGTGCCATCACTCAAGGGGGACAGGGGAAAGATACGCAGTATTTT. Protein sequence: CAITQGGQGKDTQYF.

This clone occurred a few times. This chain links TRBV10-3 with TRBJ2-2, with TRBD1 matching 7 bases. The junction had 12 bases not matched to a gene; V was cut back by 2 bases and J by 6 bases. The CDR3 has 17 residues. The germline CDR1 and CDR2 sequences are ENHRY and SYGVKD. The CDR3 sequence: CAISEPKGQKGAGELFF. The DNA of the CDR3 is TGTGCCATCAGTGAGCCGAAGGGACAGAAAGGGGCCGGGGAGCTGTTTTTT.

CDR3 region: CASMYETQHF. DNA for the CDR3: TGTGCCAGCATGTACGAGACCCAGCATTTT. This chain links TRBV28 with TRBJ1-5; no firm D call. The germline V gene encodes CDR1 MDHEN and CDR2 SYDVKM. V shed 7 bases and J shed 11 bases, with 9 bases lying between them. The CDR3 spans 10 residues.

The chain uses TRBV4-1 and TRBJ2-7; 7 bases map to TRBD1. The CDR3 runs to 13 residues. With V trimmed by 4 bases and J by 1 base, 1 base remained unmatched. Per germline, CDR1 MGHRA and CDR2 YSYEKL. The CDR3: CASSLDRSYEQYF. For the CDR3, the DNA is TGCGCCAGCAGCCTGGACAGGTCCTACGAGCAGTACTTC.

The rearrangement joins TRBV11-2 to TRBJ2-5; TRBD1 is a possible D gene (6 bases). The V end lost 0 bases, the J end lost 11 bases, and 13 bases lay between the germline ends. This CDR3 has 13 amino acids. Germline assignment: CDR1 SGHAT and CDR2 FQNNGV. The CDR3 here is CASSLDTGKSQYF. In DNA, the CDR3 is TGTGCCAGCAGCTTAGACACAGGGAAAAGTCAGTACTTC.

V usage is TRBV7-9 and J usage is TRBJ1-2; 8 bases align to TRBD1. Germline V gives CDR1 SEHNR, CDR2 FQNEAQ (reference sequence). CDR3 length: 15 residues. V dropped 5 bases and J dropped 1; count of bases not matched to a gene: 6. The DNA of the CDR3 is TGTGCCAGCAGCGCACCGACAGGGGTTAACTATGGCTACACCTTC. Protein: CASSAPTGVNYGYTF.

This clone was observed a single time. The chain is built from TRBV28 and TRBJ1-1; D not resolved. CDR1 and CDR2 from the germline V gene are MDHEN and SYDVKM. Trimming took 2 bases from V and 4 from J, leaving 5 bases between them. The CDR3 spans 12 residues. The CDR3 sequence: CASSLTGTEAFF. The CDR3 DNA follows: TGTGCCAGCAGTTTAACGGGCACTGAAGCTTTCTTT.

V is TRBV9 and J is TRBJ2-1; the match to TRBD1 covers 11 bases. This CDR3 is built from 15 residues. CDR1 SGDLS and CDR2 YYNGEE come from the germline V gene. V shed 4 bases and J 10 bases; nucleotides not matched to a gene: 10. This chain's CDR3 is CASSFRDRGSVEQFF. The DNA of the CDR3 is TGTGCCAGCAGCTTCCGGGACAGGGGGTCTGTAGAGCAGTTCTTC. The full variable domain, in which reference TRBV9 and TRBJ2-1 provide the parts outside the CDR3, is DSGVTQTPKHLITATGQRVTLRCSPRSGDLSVYWYQQSLDQGLQFLIQYYNGEERAKGNILERFSAQQFPDLHSELNLSSLELGDSALYFCASSFRDRGSVEQFFGPGTRLTVL.

This rearrangement joins TRBV21-1 to TRBJ1-4. TRBV21-1 has pseudogene status. The CDR3 has 16 residues. CDR3: CASYLGGWGLEEKLFF. The CDR3 DNA sequence: TGTGCCAGCTACCTGGGGGGATGGGGATTAGAGGAAAAACTGTTTTTT.

This chain connects TRBV15 to TRBJ1-1; 10 bases agree with TRBD1. The CDR3 covers 15 residues. With V trimmed by 4 bases and J by 4 bases, 6 bases remained unmatched. From germline, CDR1 is LNHNV and CDR2 YYDKDF (reference sequence). The CDR3 DNA sequence: TGTGCCACCAGCACTGGGACAGGGGCCGGCACTGAAGCTTTCTTT. Translating gives CATSTGTGAGTEAFF.

The rearrangement links TRBV6-5 to TRBJ1-1; D is ambiguous. Trimming left V 3 bases short and J 3 bases short, with 11 bases between. CDR3 length equals 14 residues. CDR1 is MNHEY, CDR2 SVGAGI, per germline. Here the CDR3 reads CASSYEDSDTEAFF. Written as DNA, the CDR3 is TGTGCCAGCAGTTATGAGGACTCTGACACTGAAGCTTTCTTT.